This TCR beta chain was identified during a study of blood T cell repertoires in COVID-19. This clone was seen once. In the source study's methods: Researchers report that nucleated cell counts were estimated from reference gene primer amplification. This table comes from immunoSEQ multiplex PCR, and its TCRdb copy is limited to in-frame clones, with some not included. The V and J calls and clone size come from that table; D and trimming were worked out from the DNA. The sample carries about 150,000 clones, about 85% recorded once. The CDR3 sequence is 15 residues long. V was clipped by 4 bases and J by 4 bases, with 14 bases between them. Germline values: CDR1 SGHKS, CDR2 YYEKEE (reference sequence). Enrolment of Seattle patients took place during active infection, and they were followed longitudinally.

This clonotype was obtained from an elderly woman with COVID-19, enrolled during active disease. V and J are TRBV5-5 and TRBJ1-4; no reliable D call. The sample consisted of peripheral blood. The CDR3 region has the DNA TGTGCCAGCAGCCTATCTCCTCGTCTTAATGAAAAACTGTTTTTT. It specifies CASSLSPRLNEKLFF.